These 23 T cell receptor beta chains were sequenced from one sample in a study of chemoradiotherapy in HPV16-positive cancers. TCRdb keeps only in-frame clones here, not all; method: immunoSEQ multiplex PCR. The sample yields about 15,000 clones, around 80% seen once. The sample was acquired from a patient who underwent chemoradiotherapy. The receptors stem from a human donor with HPV-associated anogenital cancer.

This clone was observed once. The chain carries TRBV7-9 and TRBJ1-2; D is possibly TRBD1 (6 bases). The V end was cut by 0 bases, the J end by 8 bases, with 16 bases between. Germline V gene sequence: CDR1 SEHNR, CDR2 FQNEAQ (reference sequence). The CDR3 extends over 15 amino acids. DNA for the CDR3: TGTGCCAGCAGCTTAGCCGGGACAAAATCTTCCGGCTACACCTTC. Amino acids: CASSLAGTKSSGYTF. Looking up the rest from reference TRBV7-9 and TRBJ1-2 gives the full variable domain: DTGVSQNPRHKITKRGQNVTFRCDPISEHNRLYWYRQTLGQGPEFLTYFQNEAQLEKSRLLSDRFSAERPKGSFSTLEIQRTEQGDSAMYLCASSLAGTKSSGYTFGSGTRLTVV.

The V call is TRBV6-6, the J call TRBJ1-1, with 9 positions matching TRBD1. This CDR3 region has 14 residues. CDR1 and CDR2 (germline): MNHNY, SVGAGI (reference sequence). The V gene end was trimmed by 5 bases and the J gene end by 1 base; junction bases not matched to a gene: 2. CDR3 nucleotides: TGTGCCAGCAGTAGGGACAGGGCGAACACTGAAGCTTTCTTT. This gives the protein CASSRDRANTEAFF.

V and J are TRBV28 and TRBJ1-5; D may be TRBD1 (6 bases). The CDR3 is made up of 15 amino acids. V was pared by 2 bases and J by 7 bases, with 15 bases between. Germline loops: CDR1 MDHEN, CDR2 SYDVKM. The CDR3 DNA is TGTGCCAGCAGTTTAGGGCAGGGGTTTCGGCAGCCCCAGCATTTT. It specifies CASSLGQGFRQPQHF. Full variable domain (missing parts from reference TRBV28 and TRBJ1-5): DVKVTQSSRYLVKRTGEKVFLECVQDMDHENMFWYRQDPGLGLRLIYFSYDVKMKEKGDIPEGYSVSREKKERFSLILESASTNQTSMYLCASSLGQGFRQPQHFGDGTRLSIL.

V is TRBV2 and J is TRBJ1-1; possible D gene TRBD1, 6 bases. V lost 8 bases and J lost 4, with 14 bases in between. The CDR3 length is 13 residues. The V gene's germline CDR1 is SNHLY and CDR2 FYNNEI. The CDR3 sequence: CASSAGAGTEAFF. The CDR3 nucleotides read TGTGCCAGCTCGGCGGGGGCCGGCACTGAAGCTTTCTTT.

This rearrangement joins TRBV2 to TRBJ1-2; unclear D gene. Germline V gene sequence: CDR1 SNHLY, CDR2 FYNNEI. V lost 6 bases and J 6 bases, leaving 17 bases between the germline ends. The CDR3 has 14 residues. DNA of the CDR3: TGTGCCAGCAGGCCCGGCGGGCCCCTCAATGGCTACACCTTC. This codes for CASRPGGPLNGYTF. Looking up the rest from reference TRBV2 and TRBJ1-2 gives the full variable domain: EPEVTQTPSHQVTQMGQEVILRCVPISNHLYFYWYRQILGQKVEFLVSFYNNEISEKSEIFDDQFSVERPDGSNFTLKIRSTKLEDSAMYFCASRPGGPLNGYTFGSGTRLTVV.

The J gene is TRBJ1-4, the V gene TRBV7-2; TRBD1 might be the D (5 bases). CDR1 is SGHTA and CDR2 is FQGNSA in the germline V gene. Trimming shortened V by 4 bases and J by 5 bases, and 11 bases separated the two germline ends. The CDR3 loop spans 14 amino acids. In nucleotides, the CDR3 is TGTGCCAGCAGCTGGGGCTTCGGCAATGAAAAACTGTTTTTT. Its translation is CASSWGFGNEKLFF. Complete variable domain (other parts from reference TRBV7-2 and TRBJ1-4): GAGVSQSPSNKVTEKGKDVELRCDPISGHTALYWYRQSLGQGLEFLIYFQGNSAPDKSGLPSDRFSAERTGGSVSTLTIQRTQQEDSAVYLCASSWGFGNEKLFFGSGTQLSVL.

The chain joins TRBV18 to TRBJ2-5; 7 bases align to TRBD1. This CDR3 comprises 13 residues. Germline V gives CDR1 KGHSH, CDR2 LQKENI. V lost 2 bases, J lost 4 bases, and 1 base stayed unmatched. CDR3 sequence reads: CASSPAGGETQYF. CDR3 in DNA: TGTGCCAGCTCACCAGCAGGGGGAGAGACCCAGTACTTC.

This clone was picked up one time. The gene calls are TRBV7-6 and TRBJ2-2, with 9 bases matching TRBD1. Losses at the gene ends were 0 bases for V and 3 bases for J; bases not matched to a gene: 8. Germline V gene sequence: CDR1 SGHVS, CDR2 FNYEAQ. CDR3 length: 18 amino acids. The CDR3 protein is CASSLAREQGAHTGELFF. CDR3 sequence (DNA): TGTGCCAGCAGCTTAGCGAGGGAACAGGGGGCTCACACCGGGGAGCTGTTTTTT.

The chain is built from TRBV30 and TRBJ1-6; D is ambiguous. CDR3 length: 15 amino acids. CDR1 is GTSNPN and CDR2 is SVGIG in the germline V gene (reference sequence). V gave up 1 base and J gave up 0 bases, with 7 bases separating them. The CDR3 is CAWSEENSYNSPLHF. CDR3 bases: TGTGCCTGGAGTGAAGAAAACTCCTATAATTCACCCCTCCACTTT.

Concerning this clone itself: A read error may account for a junction end that differs from germline. Other nucleotide sequences in the sample specify the same CDR3. This chain connects TRBV10-3 to TRBJ1-1; D possibly corresponds to TRBD1 (6 bases). Germline V gives CDR1 ENHRY, CDR2 SYGVKD. The CDR3 extends over 15 amino acids. The CDR3 loop is CAISESGPRGTKAFF. The CDR3 DNA follows: TGCGCCATCAGTGAGTCGGGGCCCCGAGGGACAAAGGCTTTCTTT.

The chain joins TRBV7-2 to TRBJ1-6; D is uncertain. Germline lookup yields CDR1 SGHTA and CDR2 FQGNSA. The V gene lost 5 bases and the J gene lost 4 bases, with 6 bases spanning the gap. The CDR3 is 13 amino acids. The CDR3 bases are TGTGCCAGCAGCCCCCCATATAATTCACCCCTCCACTTT. This gives the protein CASSPPYNSPLHF. Complete variable domain (other parts from reference TRBV7-2 and TRBJ1-6): GAGVSQSPSNKVTEKGKDVELRCDPISGHTALYWYRQSLGQGLEFLIYFQGNSAPDKSGLPSDRFSAERTGGSVSTLTIQRTQQEDSAVYLCASSPPYNSPLHFGNGTRLTVT.

This chain uses TRBV7-2 with TRBJ2-5; TRBD2 agrees at 14 bases. V dropped 0 bases and J dropped 2; count of bases not matched to a gene: 11. Germline assignment: CDR1 SGHTA and CDR2 FQGNSA. The CDR3 length is 20 residues. The CDR3 DNA reads as TGTGCCAGCAGCTTAGCAGTTCAGCGTGGACTAGCGGGGGGACAAGAGACCCAGTACTTC. Protein: CASSLAVQRGLAGGQETQYF.

V gene TRBV6-5 combines with J gene TRBJ1-2, with TRBD1 as a possible D gene (5 bases). CDR1 is MNHEY and CDR2 is SVGAGI in the germline V gene. The CDR3 length is 14 residues. V was shortened by 4 bases and J by 0 bases, with 9 bases between the two germline ends. CDR3 bases: TGTGCCAGCAGTTCGCCAGGGCCTAACTATGGCTACACCTTC. It translates to CASSSPGPNYGYTF.

The chain is built from TRBV28 and TRBJ1-5; 8 bases map to TRBD1. Looked up from germline, CDR1 is MDHEN and CDR2 is SYDVKM. This CDR3 comprises 15 residues. With 7 bases clipped from V and 0 bases from J, the junction kept 5 bases outside the gene matches. The CDR3 loop is CASIGTGYSNQPQHF. In DNA, the CDR3 is TGTGCCAGCATCGGGACAGGCTATAGCAATCAGCCCCAGCATTTT.

The gene calls are TRBV28 and TRBJ2-5; D may correspond to TRBD1 or TRBD2 (5 bases each). The CDR3 sequence is 14 residues long. With 5 bases removed from V and 1 base from J, the gap between germline ends came to 11 bases. Germline CDR1 and CDR2: MDHEN and SYDVKM. The CDR3 DNA reads TGTGCCAGCAGTAACCCAGGGACCCAAGAGACCCAGTACTTC. Protein sequence: CASSNPGTQETQYF.

The CDR3 loop is CASSSSLGQGANVLTF. CDR3 DNA: TGTGCCAGCAGCTCCTCACTTGGACAGGGGGCCAACGTCCTGACTTTC. The V gene is TRBV7-3, the J gene TRBJ2-6, with D possibly matching TRBD1 (6 bases). The CDR3 has 16 amino acids. In germline, CDR1 is SGHTA, CDR2 FQGTGA. Trimming pared 4 bases from V and 4 bases from J, leaving 14 bases between.

V is TRBV7-9 and J is TRBJ1-5; D is perhaps TRBD1 (5 bases). The germline V gene has CDR1 SEHNR and CDR2 FQNEAQ (reference sequence). The CDR3 totals 16 residues. V gave up 1 base and J gave up 5 bases, with 15 bases separating them. Written as DNA, the CDR3 is TGTGCCAGCAGCTTAGTTTCTGGTGTGGGGCATCAGCCCCAGCATTTT. Protein sequence: CASSLVSGVGHQPQHF.

The chain employs TRBV4-3 and TRBJ2-1; D unresolved. CDR1 and CDR2 (germline): LGHNA, YSLEER. This CDR3 comprises 17 residues. The ends were cut back, 0 bases at V and 7 bases at J, with 19 bases in the middle. CDR3 coding DNA: TGCGCCAGCAGCCAAGATTTTAGGAGTCCGTACTCTAATGAGCAGTTCTTC. Protein sequence: CASSQDFRSPYSNEQFF.

The chain uses TRBV9 and TRBJ1-1, with 8 bases that match TRBD1. Germline trimming cut 2 bases from V and 10 bases from J; bases unmatched to any gene: 10. CDR3 length: 14 amino acids. The germline CDR1 and CDR2 sequences are SGDLS and YYNGEE. CDR3: CASSVSGRGRGAFF. CDR3 sequence (DNA): TGTGCCAGCAGCGTTTCAGGCAGGGGGCGCGGAGCTTTCTTT.

The chain couples TRBV18 to TRBJ2-1; the D gene is possibly TRBD1 (5 bases). Per the germline V gene, CDR1 is KGHSH and CDR2 is LQKENI. This CDR3 region has 14 residues. The V end lost 1 base, the J end lost 6 bases, and 10 bases lay between the germline ends. The CDR3 DNA is TGTGCCAGCTCACCACAGACAGAAGCCAATGAGCAGTTCTTC. This sequence encodes CASSPQTEANEQFF.

V and J are TRBV19 and TRBJ1-2, with D unclear. Trimming took 3 bases from V and 2 from J, leaving 13 bases between them. The CDR3 has 15 residues. In germline, CDR1 is LNHDA, CDR2 SQIVND (reference sequence). CDR3 region: CASSITGSPNYGYTF. In DNA form, the CDR3 reads TGTGCCAGTAGTATCACGGGCTCACCGAACTATGGCTACACCTTC. Full variable domain (missing parts from reference TRBV19 and TRBJ1-2): DGGITQSPKYLFRKEGQNVTLSCEQNLNHDAMYWYRQDPGQGLRLIYYSQIVNDFQKGDIAEGYSVSREKKESFPLTVTSAQKNPTAFYLCASSITGSPNYGYTFGSGTRLTVV.

This clone was detected a few times. This rearrangement joins TRBV4-1 to TRBJ2-7; D not resolved. Trimming took off 0 bases at V and 9 bases at J, with 9 bases between the two ends. Germline CDR1 and CDR2: MGHRA and YSYEKL. The length of the CDR3 is 12 residues. This CDR3 is CASSQDPFGQYF. CDR3 nucleotide sequence: TGCGCCAGCAGCCAAGATCCCTTCGGGCAGTACTTC.

The CDR3 DNA reads as TGTGCCAGCAGCCTGACAGGGGGCACCTCTGGAAACACCATATATTTT. Protein: CASSLTGGTSGNTIYF. The chain joins TRBV7-2 to TRBJ1-3; 10 nucleotides align to TRBD1. V dropped 5 bases and J dropped 0; count of bases not matched to a gene: 4. The CDR3 loop spans 16 amino acids. CDR1 SGHTA and CDR2 FQGNSA come from the germline V gene.